This TCR beta chain came from a study of T cell repertoires in cytomegalovirus infection. Overall study context: An indication of both CMV infection and matching HLA type came from public TCR beta signatures. Whole-study findings and limits: Clonotype analysis showed dominance of the ex vivo response by HLA-C-restricted CMV-specific TCR beta clonotypes. Accumulated public TCR beta family frequency recognized individuals carrying CMV together with the relevant HLA.

This clonotype showed up just a few times. Its antigen is undetermined. TCRdb reprocessed the reads via MiXCR and lists one record per CDR3 protein. The sample holds 150,000 to 200,000 distinct CDR3 sequences, around 20% seen once. CDR1 is SEHNR, CDR2 FQNEAQ, per germline (reference sequence). The junction had 4 bases not matched to a gene; V was cut back by 0 bases and J by 4 bases. The CDR3 extends over 17 amino acids. This TCR was sampled from a human donor in good health (CMV status not recorded). Some clones in this sample may be carry-over from other donors' samples. The source material was PBMCs. The rearrangement joins TRBV7-9 to TRBJ2-5, with 14 bases lining up with TRBD2. As DNA, the CDR3 is TGTGCCAGCAGCTTAGCATCGGGACTAGCGGGAGCAGAGACCCAGTACTTC. Its protein product is CASSLASGLAGAETQYF.